The clone carrying this T cell receptor beta chain was found many times. Its antigen is undetermined. These data are taken from a study of blood T cells in healthy people across ages. Study at large: Every two T cells gave about one barcoded beta molecule via template switching.

All donors came from Russia, were Caucasian and healthy, and spanned ages roughly 6 to 100. Researchers isolated at least 6 million PBMCs per sample. Study conclusions and caveats: Unsorted PBMC input precluded a conclusive naive versus antigen-experienced comparison.

A sample-barcoded 5' primer and a J-beta primer mix were used in a second PCR of roughly 7 to 11 cycles. TCRdb used MiXCR to reprocess the 5' RACE reads, holding one entry per CDR3 protein. The sample shows hundreds of thousands of distinct CDR3 sequences, 52% of them seen only once. CDR1 SGHTA and CDR2 FQGTGA come from the germline V gene. Trimming stripped 7 bases from V and 4 bases from J, with 18 bases between. CDR3 length equals 15 residues. This chain links TRBV7-3 with TRBJ2-3; D not certain. The sample taken for sequencing was blood. The source of this sequence is a woman of 80 years or more in good health. CDR3 region: CASTRYGLRADTQYF. The CDR3 DNA reads TGTGCCAGCACTCGTTACGGGTTACGGGCAGATACGCAGTATTTT.